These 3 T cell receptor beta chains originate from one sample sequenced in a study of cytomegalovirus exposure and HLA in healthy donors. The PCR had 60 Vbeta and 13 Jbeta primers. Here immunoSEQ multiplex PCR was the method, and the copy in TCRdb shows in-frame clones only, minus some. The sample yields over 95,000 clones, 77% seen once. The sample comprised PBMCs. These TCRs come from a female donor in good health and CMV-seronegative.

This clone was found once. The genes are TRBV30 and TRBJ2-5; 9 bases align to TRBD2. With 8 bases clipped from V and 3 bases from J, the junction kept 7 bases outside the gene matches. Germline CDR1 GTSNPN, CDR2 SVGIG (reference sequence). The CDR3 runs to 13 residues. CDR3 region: CALGVAGEETQYF. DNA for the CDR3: TGTGCCCTTGGTGTAGCGGGGGAAGAGACCCAGTACTTC.

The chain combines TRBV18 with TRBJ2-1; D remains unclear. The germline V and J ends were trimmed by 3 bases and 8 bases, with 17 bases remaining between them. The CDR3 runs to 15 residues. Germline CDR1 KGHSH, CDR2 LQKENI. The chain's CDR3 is CASSPLALLGHEQFF. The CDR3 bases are TGTGCCAGCTCACCCTTAGCTCTCCTCGGCCATGAGCAGTTCTTC.

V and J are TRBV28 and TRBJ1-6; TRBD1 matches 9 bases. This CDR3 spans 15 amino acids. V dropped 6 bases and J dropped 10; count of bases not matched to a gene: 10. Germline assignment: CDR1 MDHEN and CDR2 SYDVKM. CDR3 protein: CASRYRDRVRSPLHF. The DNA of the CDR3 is TGTGCCAGCAGATACCGGGACAGGGTTCGGTCACCCCTCCACTTT. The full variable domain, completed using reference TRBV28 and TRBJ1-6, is DVKVTQSSRYLVKRTGEKVFLECVQDMDHENMFWYRQDPGLGLRLIYFSYDVKMKEKGDIPEGYSVSREKKERFSLILESASTNQTSMYLCASRYRDRVRSPLHFGNGTRLTVT.